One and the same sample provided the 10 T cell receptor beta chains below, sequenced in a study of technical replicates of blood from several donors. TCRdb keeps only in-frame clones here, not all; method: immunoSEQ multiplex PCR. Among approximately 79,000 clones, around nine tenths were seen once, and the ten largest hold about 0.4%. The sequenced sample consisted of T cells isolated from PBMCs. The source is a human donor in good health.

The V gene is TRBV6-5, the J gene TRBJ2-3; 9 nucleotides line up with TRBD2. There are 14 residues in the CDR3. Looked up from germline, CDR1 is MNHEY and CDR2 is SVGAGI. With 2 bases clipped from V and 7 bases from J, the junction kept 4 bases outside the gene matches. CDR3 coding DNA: TGTGCCAGCAGTTACGCGGGAGGGCAATATACGCAGTATTTT. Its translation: CASSYAGGQYTQYF.

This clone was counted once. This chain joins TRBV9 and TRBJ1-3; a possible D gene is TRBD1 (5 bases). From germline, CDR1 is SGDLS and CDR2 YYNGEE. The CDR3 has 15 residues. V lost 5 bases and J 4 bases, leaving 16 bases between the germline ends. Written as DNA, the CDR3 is TGTGCCAGCAGTCCCCGCCGGGGGTACGGAAACACCATATATTTT. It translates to CASSPRRGYGNTIYF.

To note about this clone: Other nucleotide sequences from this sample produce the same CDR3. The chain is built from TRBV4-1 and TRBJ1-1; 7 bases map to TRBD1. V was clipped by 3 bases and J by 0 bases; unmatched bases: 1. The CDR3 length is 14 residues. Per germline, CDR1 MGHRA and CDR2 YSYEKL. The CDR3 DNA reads TGCGCCAGCAGCCAGGGACAGTTGAACACTGAAGCTTTCTTT. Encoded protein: CASSQGQLNTEAFF.

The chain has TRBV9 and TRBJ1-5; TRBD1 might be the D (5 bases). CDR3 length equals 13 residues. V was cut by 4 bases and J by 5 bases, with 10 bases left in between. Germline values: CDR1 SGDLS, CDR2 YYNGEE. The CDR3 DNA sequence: TGTGCCAGCAGCTCAACGGGGGATCAGCCCCAGCATTTT. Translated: CASSSTGDQPQHF.

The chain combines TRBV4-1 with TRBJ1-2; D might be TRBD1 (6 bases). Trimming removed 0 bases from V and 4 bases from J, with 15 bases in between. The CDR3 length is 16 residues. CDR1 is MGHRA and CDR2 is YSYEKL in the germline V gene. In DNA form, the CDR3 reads TGCGCCAGCAGCCAAGACGCGACAGGCTGGAGCTATGGCTACACCTTC. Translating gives CASSQDATGWSYGYTF.

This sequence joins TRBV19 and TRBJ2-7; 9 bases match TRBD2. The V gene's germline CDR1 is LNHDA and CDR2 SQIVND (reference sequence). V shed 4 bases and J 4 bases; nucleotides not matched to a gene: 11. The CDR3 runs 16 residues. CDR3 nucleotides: TGTGCCAGTAGTAGTTCTGGCGGGAGGGCCGGATACGAGCAGTACTTC. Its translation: CASSSSGGRAGYEQYF.

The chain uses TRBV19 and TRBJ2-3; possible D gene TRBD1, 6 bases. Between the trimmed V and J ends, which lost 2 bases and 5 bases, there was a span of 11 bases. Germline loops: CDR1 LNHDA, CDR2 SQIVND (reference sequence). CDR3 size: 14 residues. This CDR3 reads CASSIRLTGDTQYF. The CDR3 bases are TGTGCCAGTAGTATACGTTTGACAGGAGATACGCAGTATTTT.

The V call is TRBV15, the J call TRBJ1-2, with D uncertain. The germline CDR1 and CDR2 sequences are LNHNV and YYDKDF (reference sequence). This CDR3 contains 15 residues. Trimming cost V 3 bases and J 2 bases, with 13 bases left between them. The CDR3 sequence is CATSRDPGVNYGYTF. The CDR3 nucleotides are TGTGCCACCAGCAGGGACCCGGGAGTAAACTATGGCTACACCTTC.

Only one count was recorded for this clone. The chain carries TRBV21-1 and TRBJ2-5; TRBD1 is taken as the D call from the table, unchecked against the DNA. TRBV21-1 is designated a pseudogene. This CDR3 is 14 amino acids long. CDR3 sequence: CASSRKVAGQTQYF. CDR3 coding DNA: TGTGCCAGCAGCAGAAAGGTGGCAGGCCAGACCCAGTACTTC.

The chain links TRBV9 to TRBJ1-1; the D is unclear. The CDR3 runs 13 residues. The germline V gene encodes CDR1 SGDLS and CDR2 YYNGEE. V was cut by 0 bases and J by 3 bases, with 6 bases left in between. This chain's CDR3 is CASSVAVYTEAFF. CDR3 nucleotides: TGTGCCAGCAGCGTAGCAGTATACACTGAAGCTTTCTTT.